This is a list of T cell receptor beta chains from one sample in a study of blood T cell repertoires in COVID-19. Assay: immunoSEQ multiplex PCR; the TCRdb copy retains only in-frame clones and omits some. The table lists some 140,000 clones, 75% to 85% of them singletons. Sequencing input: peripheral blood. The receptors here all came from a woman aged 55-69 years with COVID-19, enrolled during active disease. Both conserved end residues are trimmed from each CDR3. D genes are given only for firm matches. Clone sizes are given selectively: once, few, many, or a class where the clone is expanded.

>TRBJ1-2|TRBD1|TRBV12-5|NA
ASAGTGRYYGYT
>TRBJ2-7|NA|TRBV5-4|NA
ASSLTGNNYEQY
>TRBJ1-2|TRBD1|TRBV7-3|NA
ASSPTDRVYGYT
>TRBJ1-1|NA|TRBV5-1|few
ASSGEGGAYAEAF
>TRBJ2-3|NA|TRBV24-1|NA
ATSDPQGTDTQY
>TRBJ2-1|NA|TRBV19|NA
ASSIFTGNNEQF
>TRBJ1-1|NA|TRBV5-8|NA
ASTRQVGAF
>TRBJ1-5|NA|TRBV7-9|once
ASSIQGDQPQH
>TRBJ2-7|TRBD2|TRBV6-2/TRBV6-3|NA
ASSYPTSGRTTYEQY
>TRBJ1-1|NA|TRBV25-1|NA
ASSDTGTYNTEAF
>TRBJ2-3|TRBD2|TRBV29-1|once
SVWGGPSTDTQY
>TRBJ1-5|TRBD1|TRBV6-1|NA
ASSDEHRGLGNQPQH
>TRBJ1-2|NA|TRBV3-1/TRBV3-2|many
ASSQVERGASGYT
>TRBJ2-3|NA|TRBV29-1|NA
SVEGLGEYTQY
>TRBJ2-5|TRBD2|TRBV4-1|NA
ASSQARLAGQETQY
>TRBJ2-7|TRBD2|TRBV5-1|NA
PPTTGGSGSYEQY
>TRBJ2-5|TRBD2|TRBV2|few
ASRAGGQETQY
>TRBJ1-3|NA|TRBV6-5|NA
ASKNGNSGNTIY
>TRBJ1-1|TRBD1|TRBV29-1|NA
SVRTGRNTEAF
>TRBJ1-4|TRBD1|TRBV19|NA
ASSWTGTNEKLF
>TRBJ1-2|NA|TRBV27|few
ASSSRFAGNGYT
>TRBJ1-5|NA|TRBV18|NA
ASSPSLNQPQH